This TCR beta chain came from a study of regulatory T cells in long-lasting Graves disease. General study points: Repertoires from persistent disease leaned toward TRBV28, TRBJ1-2 and TRBJ2-5.

Regarding time point: newly diagnosed GD, antithyroid drugs for less than 3 months. From RNA extracted from PBMCs, the TCR library was made. Tubes containing EDTA received nine milliliters of drawn peripheral blood. Construction of TCR beta libraries relied on iRepertoire HTBI primers and on Arm-PCR targeting CDR3 regions. TCRdb re-called the multiplex PCR reads with MiXCR, one entry per CDR3 protein. The sample holds around 500,000 distinct CDR3 sequences, 16% seen once. CDR1 and CDR2 (germline): SGDLS, YYNGEE. Trimming removed 0 bases from V and 4 bases from J, with 4 bases in between. CDR3 length equals 12 residues. The table lists this clonotype with many counts. Its target is unknown. The data also belong to a second study, concerning T cells in Graves' hyperthyroidism and ophthalmopathy.

The rearrangement joins TRBV9 to TRBJ2-5, with D uncertain. The sequence was collected from a woman aged 35-60 years with Graves disease. The sample in question was peripheral blood mononuclear cells (PBMCs), obtained at new diagnosis, from a patient treated with antithyroid drugs. CDR3 nucleotides: TGTGCCAGCAGCGTAGTAGGAGAGACCCAGTACTTC. Translation: CASSVVGETQYF. The variable domain in full, completed from reference TRBV9 and TRBJ2-5, reads DSGVTQTPKHLITATGQRVTLRCSPRSGDLSVYWYQQSLDQGLQFLIQYYNGEERAKGNILERFSAQQFPDLHSELNLSSLELGDSALYFCASSVVGETQYFGPGTRLLVL.